These 12 T cell receptor beta chains originate from one sample sequenced in a study of blood T cell repertoires in COVID-19. Libraries were prepared by immunoSEQ multiplex PCR; TCRdb keeps only in-frame clonotypes and omits some of them. This sample has 350,000 to 450,000 clones, with around nine tenths found just once. Sequenced input: PBMCs or T cells enriched from blood (not recorded which). The receptors were sampled from a young woman who had been exposed to COVID-19.

CDR3 amino acids: CASSLGQFYGYTF. The CDR3 nucleotides are TGTGCCAGCAGCTTAGGGCAGTTCTATGGCTACACCTTC. V usage is TRBV7-2 and J usage is TRBJ1-2; D gene uncertain. The CDR3 sequence is 13 residues long. Germline CDR1 and CDR2: SGHTA and FQGNSA. The ends were cut back, 1 base at V and 4 bases at J, with 7 bases in the middle.

V and J are TRBV28 and TRBJ1-2; no definite D call. The ends were cut back, 7 bases at V and 6 bases at J, with 18 bases in the middle. Germline V gene data show CDR1 as MDHEN and CDR2 as SYDVKM. CDR3 length equals 14 residues. The CDR3 spells CASTPVRGWDGYTF. CDR3 bases: TGTGCCAGCACTCCTGTGCGGGGTTGGGATGGCTACACCTTC.

The chain couples TRBV4-3 to TRBJ1-2; D gene unclear. The CDR3 runs 15 residues. Trimming took off 0 bases at V and 3 bases at J, with 11 bases between the two ends. Germline V CDR1 and CDR2: LGHNA, YSLEER. The CDR3 DNA reads TGCGCCAGCAGCCAAGAAACCACAGCTGACTATGGCTACACCTTC. It codes for CASSQETTADYGYTF.

In its sample, this clone was seen a few times. The chain recombines TRBV19 with TRBJ1-1; D unresolved. CDR3 length: 14 amino acids. From germline, CDR1 is LNHDA and CDR2 SQIVND (reference sequence). Trimming removed 5 bases at V and 4 bases at J, with 14 bases between. The CDR3 nucleotides are TGTGCCAGTAGTTTGGAGGCACCCTCCACTGAAGCTTTCTTT. Encoded protein: CASSLEAPSTEAFF.

This chain connects TRBV18 to TRBJ1-5, with 9 bases aligning to TRBD1. Germline V gene lookup returns CDR1 KGHSH and CDR2 LQKENI. V shed 3 bases and J 6 bases; nucleotides not matched to a gene: 3. The CDR3 spans 14 residues. CDR3 in DNA: TGTGCCAGCTCACCGGGGACAGGGTCTCAGCCCCAGCATTTT. Protein product: CASSPGTGSQPQHF.

This clone has a single count. At one boundary the junction diverges from the germline segment, which might be a read error. The genes are TRBV7-7 and TRBJ2-1; D is ambiguous. The CDR3 length is 15 residues. The germline V gene has CDR1 SSHAT and CDR2 FNYEAQ (reference sequence). The CDR3 DNA reads as TGTGCTAGCAGCTTAAATCCAGGTCCAGACAATGAGCAGTTCTTC. This gives the protein CASSLNPGPDNEQFF.

The chain joins TRBV19 to TRBJ1-6; TRBD1 matches at 8 bases. The ends lost 6 bases at V and 10 bases at J; junction bases unmatched: 5. Germline values: CDR1 LNHDA, CDR2 SQIVND (reference sequence). CDR3 length equals 13 residues. CDR3 residues: CASSRTGPSPLHF. In DNA form, the CDR3 reads TGTGCCAGTAGCCGGACAGGGCCCTCACCCCTCCACTTT.

V is TRBV19 and J is TRBJ1-1; D remains unclear. The germline V gene encodes CDR1 LNHDA and CDR2 SQIVND (reference sequence). Trimming took 7 bases from V and 3 from J, leaving 18 bases between them. This CDR3 contains 15 residues. The CDR3 sequence: CASTPGTQRHTEAFF. CDR3 nucleotides: TGTGCCAGTACCCCGGGCACCCAGCGGCACACTGAAGCTTTCTTT.

J is TRBJ2-3 and V is TRBV15, with D unresolved. The CDR3 has 16 amino acids. V was trimmed by 0 bases and J by 2 bases, leaving 12 bases between them. Per germline, CDR1 LNHNV and CDR2 YYDKDF (reference sequence). CDR3 DNA sequence: TGTGCCACCAGCAGAGAGGCTTCCGGGTACACAGATACGCAGTATTTT. Translated, it gives CATSREASGYTDTQYF.

The genes are TRBV5-1 and TRBJ2-1; perhaps TRBD2 as D (6 bases). V lost 2 bases and J lost 0, with 9 bases in between. Germline CDR1 reads SGHRS; CDR2 reads YFSETQ. The CDR3 has 15 residues. CDR3 sequence reads: CASSFDGSSYNEQFF. The DNA of the CDR3 is TGCGCCAGCAGCTTTGACGGGAGCTCCTACAATGAGCAGTTCTTC.

CDR3 residues: CASSIGQVNSPLHF. DNA of the CDR3: TGTGCCAGTAGTATCGGACAGGTCAATTCACCCCTCCACTTT. The chain recombines TRBV19 with TRBJ1-6; 7 bases map to TRBD1. The V gene end was trimmed by 3 bases and the J gene end by 7 bases; junction bases not matched to a gene: 3. Germline V lookup: CDR1 LNHDA, CDR2 SQIVND (reference sequence). This CDR3 is built from 14 residues.

The V and J genes are TRBV6-2 or TRBV6-3 and TRBJ2-7; the match to TRBD1 covers 8 bases. Losses at the gene ends were 2 bases for V and 6 bases for J; bases not matched to a gene: 12. Germline CDR1 is MNHEY and CDR2 is SVGEGT. This CDR3 contains 16 residues. The CDR3 loop is CASSYGVTGARVEQYF. The CDR3 DNA is TGTGCCAGCAGTTACGGGGTGACAGGGGCTAGAGTCGAGCAGTACTTC.